One and the same sample provided the 28 T cell receptor beta chains below, sequenced in a study of T cell responses to AZD1222 COVID-19 vaccine. Generated by immunoSEQ multiplex PCR, the TCRdb table keeps only in-frame clones and is missing some. This table holds over 80,000 clones, approximately 91% found once. The sample in question was peripheral blood, obtained 28 days after the second AZD1222 dose. All receptors derive from an adult who received the AZD1222 COVID-19 vaccine.

The chain is built from TRBV7-2 and TRBJ1-5; 11 positions match TRBD1. With V trimmed by 4 bases and J by 6 bases, 11 bases remained unmatched. The CDR3 has 17 residues. Germline loops: CDR1 SGHTA, CDR2 FQGNSA. The CDR3 spells CASSSPRGTGGVQPQHF. CDR3 DNA sequence: TGTGCCAGCAGCTCTCCCCGAGGGACAGGGGGTGTTCAGCCCCAGCATTTT.

The V gene is TRBV11-2, the J gene TRBJ2-1; tentatively, D is TRBD2 (6 bases). Trimming took 5 bases from V and 9 from J, leaving 20 bases between them. The V gene's germline CDR1 is SGHAT and CDR2 FQNNGV. This CDR3 has 15 residues. The CDR3 region is CASSTRLERFSEQFF. The CDR3 coding sequence is TGTGCCAGCAGCACCCGACTAGAGCGGTTTAGTGAGCAGTTCTTC. The complete variable domain, with remaining parts taken from reference TRBV11-2 and TRBJ2-1, reads EAGVAQSPRYKIIEKRQSVAFWCNPISGHATLYWYQQILGQGPKLLIQFQNNGVVDDSQLPKDRFSAERLKGVDSTLKIQPAKLEDSAVYLCASSTRLERFSEQFFGPGTRLTVL.

The chain combines TRBV2 with TRBJ1-2, with TRBD1 as a possible D gene (5 bases). The germline V gene encodes CDR1 SNHLY and CDR2 FYNNEI. Trimming removed 6 bases at V and 3 bases at J, with 17 bases between. The CDR3 is made up of 15 amino acids. This CDR3 is CASRGLQGYDYGYTF. The CDR3, as DNA: TGTGCCAGCAGGGGGCTCCAGGGCTACGACTATGGCTACACCTTC.

This chain uses TRBV5-4 with TRBJ2-5, with TRBD1 as a possible D gene (5 bases). Trimming took 4 bases from V and 5 from J, leaving 18 bases between them. The CDR3 runs 15 residues. CDR1 SGHNT and CDR2 YYREEE come from the germline V gene (reference sequence). The chain's CDR3 is CASSPTGDKGETQYF. The CDR3 nucleotides read TGTGCCAGCAGCCCTACAGGTGACAAGGGGGAGACCCAGTACTTC.

The CDR3 sequence is CARTRKMSTGELFF. In DNA form, the CDR3 reads TGTGCCAGGACACGGAAGATGAGCACCGGGGAGCTGTTTTTT. The genes are TRBV27 and TRBJ2-2; D gene uncertain. There are 14 residues in the CDR3. Trimming pared 9 bases from V and 4 bases from J, leaving 15 bases between. Per the germline V gene, CDR1 is MNHEY and CDR2 is SMNVEV (reference sequence).

The chain has TRBV3-1 (or the pseudogene TRBV3-2) and TRBJ2-7, with D unclear. The length of the CDR3 is 12 residues. The V and J ends lost 4 bases and 4 bases respectively, with 8 bases between them. Germline CDR1 reads LGHDT; CDR2 reads YNNKEL (reference sequence). The CDR3: CASSRTAYEQYF. The CDR3 DNA follows: TGTGCCAGCAGCCGGACCGCGTACGAGCAGTACTTC.

This chain joins TRBV19 and TRBJ2-3; 7 bases map to TRBD2. V dropped 3 bases and J dropped 1; count of bases not matched to a gene: 4. This CDR3 has 15 residues. Germline CDR1 reads LNHDA; CDR2 reads SQIVND (reference sequence). The CDR3 loop is CASSMGGVGTDTQYF. CDR3 nucleotides: TGTGCCAGTAGTATGGGGGGGGTGGGCACAGATACGCAGTATTTT.

The chain's CDR3 is CASSPGSGNTIYF. The CDR3 DNA follows: TGTGCCAGCTCACCAGGATCTGGAAACACCATATATTTT. This chain joins TRBV18 and TRBJ1-3; no firm D call. Germline V lookup: CDR1 KGHSH, CDR2 LQKENI. The CDR3 is made up of 13 amino acids. The V end lost 2 bases, the J end lost 1 base, and 3 bases lay between the germline ends.

This chain joins TRBV25-1 and TRBJ2-3, with D unresolved. V lost 5 bases to trimming and J lost 1 base, with 4 bases between them. Germline CDR1 is MGHDK and CDR2 is SYGVNS. There are 12 residues in the CDR3. CDR3 nucleotides: TGTGCCAGCAGTTTGCGCACAGATACGCAGTATTTT. It yields the protein CASSLRTDTQYF.

V usage is TRBV2 and J usage is TRBJ2-7; 13 bases match TRBD2. CDR1 is SNHLY and CDR2 is FYNNEI in the germline V gene. The CDR3 has 18 residues. The V and J ends lost 6 bases and 6 bases, in that order; junction bases with no gene match: 17. CDR3 nucleotides: TGTGCCAGCAGCGGCGGGACTTTTGGACTAGCGGGAGCTGCCGAGCAGTACTTC. It is translated as CASSGGTFGLAGAAEQYF.

This chain links TRBV7-6 with TRBJ1-5; D may be TRBD1 (6 bases). The V gene lost 1 base and the J gene lost 1 base, with 8 bases spanning the gap. CDR3 length equals 15 residues. Germline lookup yields CDR1 SGHVS and CDR2 FNYEAQ. CDR3 loop: CASSLEGGSNQPQHF. The CDR3 DNA reads TGTGCCAGCAGCTTAGAGGGGGGAAGCAATCAGCCCCAGCATTTT.

The genes are TRBV18 and TRBJ1-2, with D perhaps TRBD1 (5 bases). CDR1 KGHSH and CDR2 LQKENI come from the germline V gene. This CDR3 comprises 15 residues. The V end lost 5 bases, the J end lost 0 bases, and 13 bases lay between the germline ends. The CDR3 DNA follows: TGTGCCAGCTCAGAGGACGGGGCCTCTAACTATGGCTACACCTTC. This translates into CASSEDGASNYGYTF.

The chain is built from TRBV19 and TRBJ1-2; D gene unclear. CDR1 LNHDA and CDR2 SQIVND come from the germline V gene (reference sequence). The germline V and J ends were trimmed by 7 bases and 3 bases, with 9 bases remaining between them. The CDR3 is 12 residues long. The CDR3 protein is CASKKEYYGYTF. The CDR3 DNA follows: TGTGCCAGTAAGAAGGAGTACTATGGCTACACCTTC.

This chain joins TRBV5-1 and TRBJ2-7, with D maybe TRBD2 (5 bases). Trimming took off 7 bases at V and 2 bases at J, with 19 bases between the two ends. Per the germline V gene, CDR1 is SGHRS and CDR2 is YFSETQ. This CDR3 has 15 amino acids. CDR3 sequence reads: CASARFESGAYEQYF. In nucleotides, the CDR3 is TGCGCCAGCGCCCGGTTTGAATCCGGGGCCTACGAGCAGTACTTC.

V is TRBV7-9 and J is TRBJ1-1, with D tentatively TRBD1 (5 bases). Germline V gene sequence: CDR1 SEHNR, CDR2 FQNEAQ (reference sequence). V was cut by 3 bases and J by 0 bases, with 11 bases left in between. The CDR3 sequence is 15 residues long. Written as DNA, the CDR3 is TGTGCCAGCAGCTTTCATGCAGGGATGAACACTGAAGCTTTCTTT. Its translation is CASSFHAGMNTEAFF.

The rearrangement joins TRBV19 to TRBJ1-1, with D possibly matching TRBD1 (6 bases). From germline, CDR1 is LNHDA and CDR2 SQIVND (reference sequence). CDR3 length: 14 residues. With 6 bases removed from V and 3 bases from J, the gap between germline ends came to 14 bases. CDR3 DNA sequence: TGTGCCAGTAGACCCGGACAGTCCGACACTGAAGCTTTCTTT. This codes for CASRPGQSDTEAFF.

The CDR3 DNA reads as TGTGCCAGCAGCCGGGGACTAGCGAACTCCTACAATGAGCAGTTCTTC. Protein sequence: CASSRGLANSYNEQFF. This chain links TRBV5-8 with TRBJ2-1, with 10 bases aligning to TRBD2. The CDR3 consists of 16 residues. Germline-derived CDR1 and CDR2 are SGHTS and YDEGEE. V dropped 4 bases and J dropped 0; count of bases not matched to a gene: 4. Full variable domain (missing parts from reference TRBV5-8 and TRBJ2-1): EAGVTQSPTHLIKTRGQQATLRCSPISGHTSVYWYQQALGLGLQFLLWYDEGEERNRGNFPPRFSGRQFPNYSSELNVNALELEDSALYLCASSRGLANSYNEQFFGPGTRLTVL.

The chain recombines TRBV4-1 with TRBJ1-2; D gene ambiguous. Germline-derived CDR1 and CDR2 are MGHRA and YSYEKL. This CDR3 spans 17 amino acids. The V gene lost 1 base and the J gene lost 0 bases, with 15 bases spanning the gap. CDR3 loop: CASSQGQQSTANYGYTF. The CDR3, as DNA: TGCGCCAGCAGCCAAGGACAACAGTCCACGGCTAACTATGGCTACACCTTC.

The rearrangement links TRBV6-1 to TRBJ1-5; 9 bases match TRBD1. Trimming cost V 4 bases and J 4 bases; bases outside gene matches: 8. Germline V gene data show CDR1 as MNHNS and CDR2 as SASEGT. There are 16 residues in the CDR3. The CDR3 here is CASSGSGQGRNQPQHF. The CDR3 DNA sequence: TGTGCCAGCAGTGGATCGGGACAGGGTAGAAATCAGCCCCAGCATTTT.

This clone was seen a handful of times. The chain combines TRBV6-5 with TRBJ1-3; D gene unclear. This CDR3 is built from 16 residues. The germline CDR1 and CDR2 sequences are MNHEY and SVGAGI. V gave up 0 bases and J gave up 0 bases, with 9 bases separating them. The CDR3 sequence: CASSYSADHSGNTIYF. In nucleotides, the CDR3 is TGTGCCAGCAGTTACTCTGCAGACCACTCTGGAAACACCATATATTTT.

This chain links TRBV4-3 with TRBJ2-7; weak D call: TRBD2 (6 bases). Germline V lookup: CDR1 LGHNA, CDR2 YSLEER. V was trimmed by 0 bases and J by 0 bases, leaving 9 bases between them. The CDR3 runs 15 residues. The CDR3 loop reads CASSQDATSSYEQYF. The CDR3 DNA sequence: TGCGCCAGCAGCCAAGATGCGACTAGCTCCTACGAGCAGTACTTC.

This rearrangement joins TRBV6-6 to TRBJ1-1; D not resolved. Deletions cut 1 base from V and 3 bases from J, with 9 bases between. Per germline, CDR1 MNHNY and CDR2 SVGAGI (reference sequence). The CDR3 runs to 14 residues. This chain's CDR3 is CASSYLGSDTEAFF. The CDR3 region has the DNA TGTGCCAGCAGTTACTTAGGGTCGGACACTGAAGCTTTCTTT.

The genes are TRBV27 and TRBJ2-3; D possibly matches TRBD1 or TRBD2 (5 bases each). Per the germline V gene, CDR1 is MNHEY and CDR2 is SMNVEV (reference sequence). The CDR3 contains 14 residues. The V and J ends lost 5 bases and 1 base respectively, with 10 bases between them. CDR3 in DNA: TGTGCCAGCAGTCTACGGGACGGCACAGATACGCAGTATTTT. Its protein is CASSLRDGTDTQYF.

The chain is built from TRBV18 and TRBJ1-6; no clear D. V gave up 3 bases and J gave up 4 bases, with 1 base separating them. The CDR3 covers 12 residues. Germline V lookup: CDR1 KGHSH, CDR2 LQKENI. This chain's CDR3 is CASSPYNSPLHF. For the CDR3, the DNA is TGTGCCAGCTCACCTTATAATTCACCCCTCCACTTT.

The rearrangement joins TRBV9 to TRBJ2-7; 14 bases map to TRBD2. Germline V lookup: CDR1 SGDLS, CDR2 YYNGEE. There are 14 residues in the CDR3. V lost 4 bases, J lost 5 bases, and 2 bases stayed unmatched. The CDR3 region is CASSLGLAGDEQYF. CDR3 nucleotide sequence: TGTGCCAGCAGCCTGGGACTAGCGGGAGACGAGCAGTACTTC.

The chain carries TRBV9 and TRBJ1-2, with D unclear. This CDR3 region has 15 residues. The germline gives CDR1 SGDLS, CDR2 YYNGEE. V was pared by 3 bases and J by 4 bases, with 16 bases between. The CDR3 DNA is TGTGCCAGCAGCGCGTATGATACAGTGCCCTATGGCTACACCTTC. As protein: CASSAYDTVPYGYTF.

The chain links TRBV18 to TRBJ2-2; D may match TRBD1 or TRBD2 (5 bases each). The CDR3 extends over 17 amino acids. V lost 3 bases, J lost 2 bases, and 16 bases lay in between. Germline V lookup: CDR1 KGHSH, CDR2 LQKENI. The CDR3 here is CASSPIAGTPNTGELFF. The DNA for the CDR3 is TGTGCCAGCTCACCCATTGCCGGGACCCCCAACACCGGGGAGCTGTTTTTT.

This CDR3 reads CASSQDVGPGELFF. The CDR3 DNA is TGCGCCAGCAGCCAAGATGTTGGACCCGGGGAGCTGTTTTTT. V gene TRBV4-1 combines with J gene TRBJ2-2; no reliable D call. The germline V and J ends were trimmed by 0 bases and 6 bases, with 8 bases remaining between them. The length of the CDR3 is 14 residues. Germline V gene sequence: CDR1 MGHRA, CDR2 YSYEKL.